The rows below give T cell receptor beta chains drawn from one sample of a study of regulatory T cells in long-lasting Graves disease. TCRdb reprocessed the multiplex PCR reads via MiXCR and lists one record per CDR3 protein. The data contain around 400,000 distinct CDR3 sequences, approximately 15% of them singletons. This same sample was also taken into another study, of T cells in Graves' hyperthyroidism and ophthalmopathy.

The sample here was peripheral blood mononuclear cells (PBMCs), taken at new diagnosis, from a patient treated with antithyroid drugs. These TCRs come from a woman aged 35 to 49 with Graves disease. The CDR3 runs from the conserved cysteine through the conserved F or W. The D gene is left open where the match is weak. Expanded clones are given a class, and other clones once, few, many or no size at all.

j_call: TRBJ2-1; d_call: .; v_call: TRBV27; clone_size: .; cdr3_nt: TGTGCCAGCAGTTTATCTGGTGGGGGGACTGAGCAGTTCTTC; cdr3_aa: CASSLSGGGTEQFF
j_call: TRBJ1-5; d_call: .; v_call: TRBV30; clone_size: many; cdr3_nt: TGTGCCTGGAGTTCAGGGATCAATCAGCCCCAGCATTTT; cdr3_aa: CAWSSGINQPQHF
j_call: TRBJ2-7; d_call: .; v_call: TRBV28; clone_size: many; cdr3_nt: TGTGCCAGCAGTCCCACCCCGTGGGTCTCTCTATCCTACGAGCAGTACTTC; cdr3_aa: CASSPTPWVSLSYEQYF
j_call: TRBJ2-5; d_call: .; v_call: TRBV12-3/TRBV12-4; clone_size: many; cdr3_nt: TGTGCCAGCAGTAGAGGACTCGGGAGTGAGACCCAGTACTTC; cdr3_aa: CASSRGLGSETQYF
j_call: TRBJ1-1; d_call: TRBD1; v_call: TRBV29-1; clone_size: many; cdr3_nt: TGCAGCGCGCCGGGACAGAAGAACACTGAAGCTTTCTTT; cdr3_aa: CSAPGQKNTEAFF
j_call: TRBJ2-1; d_call: .; v_call: TRBV19; clone_size: .; cdr3_nt: TGTGCCAGTAGTGGCGCGGCAGTGGGGCGGTCCTCCTACAATGAGCAGTTCTTC; cdr3_aa: CASSGAAVGRSSYNEQFF
j_call: TRBJ2-1; d_call: .; v_call: TRBV6-1; clone_size: many; cdr3_nt: TGTGCCAGCAGAGGGGTCGGCTTGAGCTCCTACAATGAGCAGTTCTTC; cdr3_aa: CASRGVGLSSYNEQFF
j_call: TRBJ2-3; d_call: .; v_call: TRBV9; clone_size: many; cdr3_nt: TGTGCCAGCAGCGTAAATCCCGGGGCAGATACGCAGTATTTT; cdr3_aa: CASSVNPGADTQYF
j_call: TRBJ2-3; d_call: .; v_call: TRBV30; clone_size: .; cdr3_nt: TGTGCCTGGAGTTCTGGGGCAACAGATACGCAGTATTTT; cdr3_aa: CAWSSGATDTQYF
j_call: TRBJ2-1; d_call: .; v_call: TRBV7-6; clone_size: many; cdr3_nt: TGTGCCAGCGCCCTAGGCAATGAGCAGTTCTTC; cdr3_aa: CASALGNEQFF
j_call: TRBJ2-1; d_call: .; v_call: TRBV7-2; clone_size: .; cdr3_nt: TGTGCCAGCAGCTTTGGGAGGGGGACTGAGCAGTTCTTC; cdr3_aa: CASSFGRGTEQFF
j_call: TRBJ2-1; d_call: TRBD1; v_call: TRBV24-1; clone_size: many; cdr3_nt: TGTGCCACCAGTGATCCCGGGACAGGGGACGGTAGCTCCTACAATGAGCAGTTCTTC; cdr3_aa: CATSDPGTGDGSSYNEQFF
j_call: TRBJ1-4; d_call: .; v_call: TRBV2; clone_size: .; cdr3_nt: TGTGCCAGCAGTGATCCCCCCGGGGCAGGGACCGAAAAACTGTTTTTT; cdr3_aa: CASSDPPGAGTEKLFF
j_call: TRBJ2-7; d_call: TRBD2; v_call: TRBV19; clone_size: few; cdr3_nt: TGTGCCAGTAGTATTGGGACTAGCGGGAGAGGCGAGCAGTACTTC; cdr3_aa: CASSIGTSGRGEQYF
j_call: TRBJ2-7; d_call: .; v_call: TRBV10-3; clone_size: many; cdr3_nt: TGTGCCATCACCCCCTCGGGGGAGTCCGGCTACGAGCAGTACTTC; cdr3_aa: CAITPSGESGYEQYF
j_call: TRBJ1-2; d_call: TRBD1; v_call: TRBV5-6; clone_size: many; cdr3_nt: TGTGCCAGCAGCTTCGGGACAGCGGGCTACACCTTC; cdr3_aa: CASSFGTAGYTF
j_call: TRBJ1-4; d_call: .; v_call: TRBV7-9; clone_size: many; cdr3_nt: TGTGCCAGCAGCCCCCCCCCGGGGGGAGAAAAACTGTTTTTT; cdr3_aa: CASSPPPGGEKLFF
j_call: TRBJ2-2; d_call: TRBD1; v_call: TRBV10-3; clone_size: many; cdr3_nt: TGTGCCATCAGTGGGACAGGCGACACCGGGGAGCTGTTTTTT; cdr3_aa: CAISGTGDTGELFF
j_call: TRBJ2-1; d_call: .; v_call: TRBV27; clone_size: many; cdr3_nt: TGTGCCAGCAGTCTACAGGTCGGCAGCACCTACAATGAGCAGTTCTTC; cdr3_aa: CASSLQVGSTYNEQFF
j_call: TRBJ2-2; d_call: .; v_call: TRBV6-5; clone_size: .; cdr3_nt: TGTGCCAGCAGTTACTCACTGACGGGACAACAGAACACCGGGGAGCTGTTTTTT; cdr3_aa: CASSYSLTGQQNTGELFF
j_call: TRBJ2-5; d_call: .; v_call: TRBV11-3; clone_size: many; cdr3_nt: TGTGCCAGCAGCTTCGACAGCCAGGGCCAGTACTTC; cdr3_aa: CASSFDSQGQYF
j_call: TRBJ1-3; d_call: .; v_call: TRBV9; clone_size: .; cdr3_nt: TGTGCCAGCAGCGGGGGGGTCGGGGGCCTCTCTGGAAACACCATATATTTT; cdr3_aa: CASSGGVGGLSGNTIYF
j_call: TRBJ2-7; d_call: TRBD2; v_call: TRBV2; clone_size: many; cdr3_nt: TGTGCCAGCCCGACAACGACTAGCGGAAGTCGACCAGGCTCCTACGAGCAGTACTTC; cdr3_aa: CASPTTTSGSRPGSYEQYF
j_call: TRBJ1-1; d_call: .; v_call: TRBV7-8; clone_size: .; cdr3_nt: TGTGCCAGCACCCTGAATATCGACTATCGGGGCACTGAAGCTTTCTTT; cdr3_aa: CASTLNIDYRGTEAFF
j_call: TRBJ2-7; d_call: .; v_call: TRBV7-9; clone_size: few; cdr3_nt: TGTGCCAGCAGCCGGGACCCCAACTACGAGCAGTACTTC; cdr3_aa: CASSRDPNYEQYF
j_call: TRBJ1-1; d_call: .; v_call: TRBV7-9; clone_size: .; cdr3_nt: TGTGCCAGCACGACCTATTTGAACACTGAAGCTTTCTTT; cdr3_aa: CASTTYLNTEAFF
j_call: TRBJ2-7; d_call: .; v_call: TRBV7-9; clone_size: .; cdr3_nt: TGTGCCAGCAGCCCTGGTTTGATTCCCCACGAGCAGTACTTC; cdr3_aa: CASSPGLIPHEQYF
j_call: TRBJ2-7; d_call: .; v_call: TRBV9; clone_size: many; cdr3_nt: TGTGCCAGCAGCGTAGCTCCTGGAGTAGACTACGAGCAGTACTTC; cdr3_aa: CASSVAPGVDYEQYF
j_call: TRBJ2-4; d_call: TRBD2; v_call: TRBV18; clone_size: .; cdr3_nt: TGTGCCAGCTCACCACGCCTAGCGGACCTAAACATTCAGTACTTC; cdr3_aa: CASSPRLADLNIQYF
j_call: TRBJ2-1; d_call: .; v_call: TRBV5-1; clone_size: many; cdr3_nt: TGCGCCAGCAGCTTGGACCCTGGCGATCCGATCAATGAGCAGTTCTTC; cdr3_aa: CASSLDPGDPINEQFF
j_call: TRBJ1-2; d_call: .; v_call: TRBV7-2; clone_size: .; cdr3_nt: TGTGCCAGCAGCACCCGGGTCCGTACTAACTATGGCTACACCTTC; cdr3_aa: CASSTRVRTNYGYTF
j_call: TRBJ1-1; d_call: .; v_call: TRBV14; clone_size: many; cdr3_nt: TGTGCCAGCAGCCAAGGTCCCCAGGCCGCGGCCTCTGAAGCTTTCTTT; cdr3_aa: CASSQGPQAAASEAFF
j_call: TRBJ2-3; d_call: TRBD2; v_call: TRBV27; clone_size: .; cdr3_nt: TGTGCCAGCAGTTTATTTTGGCGGGAGGTCACAGATACGCAGTATTTT; cdr3_aa: CASSLFWREVTDTQYF
j_call: TRBJ1-1; d_call: TRBD1; v_call: TRBV13; clone_size: .; cdr3_nt: TGTGCCAGCAGCTACGGGACAGGGGGCATCGCTGAAGCTTTCTTT; cdr3_aa: CASSYGTGGIAEAFF
j_call: TRBJ2-3; d_call: .; v_call: TRBV29-1; clone_size: few; cdr3_nt: TGCAGCGTTGATTTGGGATTCATGTCAGATACGCAGTATTTT; cdr3_aa: CSVDLGFMSDTQYF
j_call: TRBJ2-3; d_call: TRBD2; v_call: TRBV6-2/TRBV6-3; clone_size: many; cdr3_nt: TGTGCCAGCAGCTCCGGGACTAGCTTTCCAGATACGCAGTATTTT; cdr3_aa: CASSSGTSFPDTQYF
j_call: TRBJ2-7; d_call: .; v_call: TRBV15; clone_size: few; cdr3_nt: TGTGCCACCAGCGACCGCCGGGACACCAACTACGAGCAGTACTTC; cdr3_aa: CATSDRRDTNYEQYF
j_call: TRBJ1-5; d_call: TRBD1; v_call: TRBV19; clone_size: .; cdr3_nt: TGTGCCAGTAGTACCTCTTGGACAGGGAGCAATCAGCCCCAGCATTTT; cdr3_aa: CASSTSWTGSNQPQHF
j_call: TRBJ1-1; d_call: .; v_call: TRBV2; clone_size: many; cdr3_nt: TGTGCCAGCAGTGGGGGACAGAACACTGAAGCTTTCTTT; cdr3_aa: CASSGGQNTEAFF
j_call: TRBJ2-3; d_call: TRBD2; v_call: TRBV10-3; clone_size: .; cdr3_nt: TGTGCCATCAGTGAACGGGGGGACACAGATACGCAGTATTTT; cdr3_aa: CAISERGDTDTQYF
j_call: TRBJ2-5; d_call: .; v_call: TRBV12-5; clone_size: many; cdr3_nt: TGTGCTAGTGGTGGGGACGGCCAAGAGACCCAGTACTTC; cdr3_aa: CASGGDGQETQYF
j_call: TRBJ1-3; d_call: .; v_call: TRBV11-2; clone_size: .; cdr3_nt: TGTGCCAGCAGCTGGCCGGGTGTGTCGGCAGAAGAGCCTGGAAACACCATATATTTT; cdr3_aa: CASSWPGVSAEEPGNTIYF
j_call: TRBJ2-3; d_call: .; v_call: TRBV19; clone_size: .; cdr3_nt: TGTGCCAGTAGTAGCACCTCGGGGGCCATCACAGATACGCAGTATTTT; cdr3_aa: CASSSTSGAITDTQYF
j_call: TRBJ2-3; d_call: .; v_call: TRBV2; clone_size: many; cdr3_nt: TGTGCCAGCAGCAGGACACCCGCTAGCACAGATACGCAGTATTTT; cdr3_aa: CASSRTPASTDTQYF
j_call: TRBJ2-3; d_call: .; v_call: TRBV11-2; clone_size: many; cdr3_nt: TGTGCCAGCAGCTTTCATCCGTCGCTAGACACAGATACGCAGTATTTT; cdr3_aa: CASSFHPSLDTDTQYF
j_call: TRBJ1-4; d_call: .; v_call: TRBV18; clone_size: few; cdr3_nt: TGTGCCAGCTCACCATCCCCGGGAGGCGAAAAACTGTTTTTT; cdr3_aa: CASSPSPGGEKLFF
j_call: TRBJ2-4; d_call: .; v_call: TRBV5-8; clone_size: .; cdr3_nt: TGTGCCAGCAGCTTCGGAGGGATAGGCAAAAACATTCAGTACTTC; cdr3_aa: CASSFGGIGKNIQYF
j_call: TRBJ2-7; d_call: TRBD1; v_call: TRBV9; clone_size: few; cdr3_nt: TGTGCCAGCAGCGTAGGGGGGACAGGCTCCTACGAGCAGTACTTC; cdr3_aa: CASSVGGTGSYEQYF
j_call: TRBJ2-7; d_call: TRBD2; v_call: TRBV19; clone_size: many; cdr3_nt: TGTGCCAGTAGTACCCTCGGGACTAGTGGCGACGAGCAGTACTTC; cdr3_aa: CASSTLGTSGDEQYF
j_call: TRBJ2-6; d_call: TRBD1; v_call: TRBV5-1; clone_size: .; cdr3_nt: TGCGCCAGCAGCTTGGCCCCCATCCAGGGGGCGCTTATCTCTGGGGCCAACGTCCTGACTTTC; cdr3_aa: CASSLAPIQGALISGANVLTF
j_call: TRBJ2-3; d_call: .; v_call: TRBV5-1; clone_size: few; cdr3_nt: TGCGCCAGCAGCTTGGAGTTCACAGATACGCAGTATTTT; cdr3_aa: CASSLEFTDTQYF
j_call: TRBJ1-5; d_call: TRBD1; v_call: TRBV10-2; clone_size: many; cdr3_nt: TGCGCCAGCAGGGGCACAGGGGGCTATCAGCCCCAGCATTTT; cdr3_aa: CASRGTGGYQPQHF
j_call: TRBJ2-3; d_call: .; v_call: TRBV29-1; clone_size: many; cdr3_nt: TGCAGCGTTGTTCCGGGAGCGGGCCCCACAGATACGCAGTATTTT; cdr3_aa: CSVVPGAGPTDTQYF
j_call: TRBJ2-7; d_call: .; v_call: TRBV20-1; clone_size: many; cdr3_nt: TGCAGTGCGAAAGGACAGAACTACGAGCAGTACTTC; cdr3_aa: CSAKGQNYEQYF
j_call: TRBJ1-2; d_call: TRBD1; v_call: TRBV6-5; clone_size: many; cdr3_nt: TGTGCCAGCAGTTACTCGTCGCCGGGACAGGGGTATGGCTACACCTTC; cdr3_aa: CASSYSSPGQGYGYTF
j_call: TRBJ2-1; d_call: TRBD2; v_call: TRBV28; clone_size: few; cdr3_nt: TGTGCCAGCAGTCTCTATCTAGCGGGAGGTCAGCATGAGCAGTTCTTC; cdr3_aa: CASSLYLAGGQHEQFF
j_call: TRBJ1-2; d_call: TRBD1; v_call: TRBV30; clone_size: .; cdr3_nt: TGTGCCTGCTCCGGGACAGGGGAGCCTGGCTACACCTTC; cdr3_aa: CACSGTGEPGYTF